This T cell receptor (beta chain) was obtained from a study of T cell responses to AZD1222 COVID-19 vaccine. J gave up 2 bases and V 10 bases, and 8 bases lay outside the gene matches. CDR3 length equals 14 residues. Germline CDR1 reads ENHRY; CDR2 reads SYGVKD. TCRdb keeps only in-frame clones here, not all; method: immunoSEQ multiplex PCR. The data hold some 130,000 clones, with approximately 93% observed a single time. The rearrangement joins TRBV10-3 to TRBJ1-5; 7 nucleotides agree with TRBD1. The starting material was peripheral blood, obtained on day 0 of AZD1222 vaccination. The clonotype comes from an adult in good health. In nucleotides, the CDR3 is TGTGCCAGCCGACAGGGAATTGGCAATCAGCCCCAGCATTTT. Protein product: CASRQGIGNQPQHF.